This T cell receptor (beta chain) was identified during a study of cytomegalovirus exposure and HLA in healthy donors (dated by TCRdb to 2016 to 2017). In the study overall: According to an earlier analysis of around 600 of the donors, some 180 million T cells yielded 117 million unique TCR beta sequences and around 300 Gb of sequence data. An early release that covered around 590 HLA-typed donors contained approximately 300 gigabases of sequencing data and roughly 84 million unique TCR sequences. Among the roughly 410 genotyped donors, approximately 76% belonged to the genetic ancestry cluster associated with self-reported Caucasian donors. The aim of the study was to test whether cataloging public T cell receptors could identify signatures of past pathogen exposure. The study used immunosequencing to profile the T cell repertoires of under 700 subjects and linked those repertoires to cytomegalovirus serostatus. A separate validation cohort of about 110 different subjects was used in addition to the approximately 700-subject first cohort. High-throughput TCR immunosequencing, statistical association of individual TCRs with disease status, and machine learning were combined to predict cytomegalovirus infection status. A later analysis re-analyzed previously published TCR beta repertoires from 666 donors and added high-resolution HLA genotyping to study TCR occurrence patterns. In the later analysis, no new phenotypic data were used to find candidate immune exposures; instead, reliance was placed on TCR beta sequences and their occurrence across donors. To decide whether each TCR beta V gene segment behaved as functional or pseudogenic, an earlier analysis of 587 of the donors relied on high-throughput TCR beta sequencing. Donor age, sex, ethnicity and CMV serostatus were compiled alongside the repertoire data. In a later genetic analysis, genome-wide SNP genotypes for about 55% of the roughly 700 donors were used, and that subset was treated as a discovery cohort. All discovery cohort repertoires had been generated using a single sequencing platform. Both class I and class II loci were covered by HLA typing, at four-digit resolution. Typing coverage varied by locus: roughly 620-640 donors for A, B, C, DRB1 and DQB1; more than 500 for DQA1; 600 to 610 for DPA1; around 490 for DPB1. About five DR-DQ haplotypes were treated as single units for association and clustering because of strong linkage in the cohort. Among 398 genotyped donors of the cohort, an average of around 240,000 unique TCR beta nucleotide sequences were sequenced per donor, roughly 18% of them non-productive. Overall study results and their limits: The classifier was reported to diagnose cytomegalovirus status with high specificity and sensitivity in both the original cohort and the validation cohort. Because the 87-base-pair reads could not distinguish some IMGT-functional V segments, including TRBV6-2 and TRBV6-3, those segments were excluded. In vitro tests confirmed that three of the cytomegalovirus-associated TCR beta chains recognize cytomegalovirus antigens. The earlier analysis of almost 600 of the donors excluded some 16 rarely observed V segments, including chromosome 9 orphons, because counts were too low. HLA typing was unavailable for some donors at each locus, so association tests used only the typed subset. In a later analysis, most CMV-associated TCR beta chains were found to appear HLA-restricted, with HLA associations seemingly driven largely by CMV exposure. According to the authors, the approach could potentially be generalized to other disease states and immunological phenotypes. A total of around 150 TCR beta chains were listed by the study as associated with cytomegalovirus. Linkage disequilibrium might explain the correlated functional status among segregating V segments, but an unknown experimental factor could not be excluded. In an earlier analysis of approximately 590 of the donors, most TCR beta V segments appeared in productive rearrangements about 87% or about 30% of the time, broadly matching IMGT annotations. When HLA alleles, especially DR and DQ, strongly co-occurred, TCR associations were difficult to assign to individual alleles. V-gene and J-gene trimming of TCR beta chains was associated with a missense DCLRE1C variant in a later genetic analysis, and the association was replicated in an independent cohort. Sequencing depth was assumed to be roughly uniform across donors in the presence/absence analyses, though that assumption may not hold. Immune exposure information for the cohort was limited to CMV serostatus. Compared with equally common non-associated chains, HLA-associated TCR beta chains in a later analysis were more clonally expanded and had lower generation probabilities. At a false discovery rate of 0.05, a later analysis linked some 18,000 TCR beta sequences to specific HLA alleles. In this cohort, only TCR beta chains were sequenced, and detectable features were limited by the absence of alpha or paired-chain data. A further reported finding was that TCR beta sequences accurately predicted the HLA-A and HLA-B alleles for most subjects in the first cohort. According to a later analysis, TCR association rates differed among HLA loci, with DRB1 alleles showing the most associated TCRs and HLA-C alleles showing the fewest. A cluster of highly shared sequence variants was judged likely to represent a technical artifact of the sequencing pipeline. Across donors, most TCR sequences were observed very rarely, whereas some public TCRs were present in many individuals. Several of the top co-occurrence clusters appeared to be linked to parvovirus B19, influenza, CMV and Epstein-Barr virus, according to a later analysis. A later genetic analysis reported fewer N-insertions in productive TCRs among donors in an Asian-associated ancestry cluster than the roughly 720-donor mean.

The cohort comprised around 690 healthy bone marrow donors. Cohort members were all nominally healthy when sampled, although unrecorded immune exposures were likely present. The donor was CMV seronegative and belonged to the group of 350 to 400 seronegative cohort members. Every donor gave a peripheral blood sample, and the peripheral blood mononuclear cells from that sample were used for TCR beta sequencing. The Qiagen DNeasy Blood Extraction Kit was used to extract genomic DNA from the blood cell samples. Points on this clone: What this receptor recognizes is not known. Per-nucleotide qualities are absent, and no much larger clonotype sits a single base away.

Preparation of the library involved the immunoSEQ multiplex PCR assay. A mixture of 60 forward primers for TCR Vbeta segments and 13 reverse primers for TCR Jbeta segments was used in the multiplex PCR. The CDR3 region of rearranged TCR beta genes was amplified from genomic DNA by a multiplex PCR assay. On the Illumina HiSeq System, the amplified TCR beta libraries were sequenced as 87-base-pair reads. The original pipeline was this. In a later analysis, some 80 million unique TCR beta chains were counted across the roughly 670 repertoires, and roughly 11 million of these chains were shared by at least two donors. Raw reads were error-corrected and collapsed into unique sequences by a nearest-neighbor algorithm in which closely related sequences were merged to remove PCR and sequencing errors. To assign V, D and J gene segments, CDR3 sequences were aligned to IMGT reference sequences. For a sequence to be retained, at least a six-nucleotide match to both a V gene segment and a J gene segment was required. Rearrangements were classified as productive when the CDR3 lacked stop codons and remained in frame with V and J, and all other rearrangements were classified as non-productive. Following IMGT convention, CDR3 was defined as the stretch from the second conserved V-encoded cysteine to the conserved J-encoded phenylalanine. Sequences without an unambiguous match to a single V gene segment were excluded from the earlier analysis of 587 of the donors. An earlier analysis of a few hundred of the donors called V segments functional above 56.7% productive rearrangements and segregating when the between-donor standard deviation exceeded 5%. A statistical classification framework was built for diagnosing cytomegalovirus status from the catalog of TCR beta chain sequences. In a later analysis, TCR nucleotide sequences were compared against IMGT/GENE-DB human TR gene sequences so that V and J genes could be assigned. In a later analysis, CDR3 sequences and most-parsimonious VDJ recombination scenarios were assigned using the TCRdist pipeline. In a later analysis, each TCR beta chain was defined by its CDR3 amino acid sequence together with its V-gene family, and reads without a unique V-gene family were excluded. As a way to deal with suspected cross-contamination and a sequencing artifact, a later analysis dropped approximately 590 nucleotide sequences that were highly shared and had low generation probability. In a later analysis, a clonal expansion index was calculated for each public chain from normalized within-repertoire ranks of inferred template counts. A later analysis computed generation probabilities with a VDJ recombination model fitted to out-of-frame rearrangements, and checked the results against IGoR. In a later analysis, hypergeometric tests were used to score TCR-TCR, TCR-HLA and TCR-CMV co-occurrence, with a repertoire-size bias correction applied to TCR pairs. A later analysis estimated false discovery rates by permuting HLA or CMV assignments 20 times. In a later analysis, co-occurring TCRs were grouped with DBSCAN, and TCRdist sequence similarity was added when clustering was performed within HLA-allele-positive subsets. For co-occurrence clustering, repertoires with fewer than 30,000 or more than 120,000 public chains were excluded, along with about five repertoires with anomalous nucleotide sharing. The table was pulled from immuneACCESS by TCRdb, which kept in-frame rearrangements only. Such tables lose some clones; where checked, under half of the loss comes from unresolved V genes, and the rest has no known cause. The V and J calls and the clone size are those of that table, but D and trimming were determined from the DNA. The table for this sample lists 140,000 or so clones; over 65% of them were counted only once. In total, the top ten clones hold 2.5% to 3.5% of the sample.

The CDR3 sequence holds 14 residues, the cysteine and phenylalanine included. Only CDR3 DNA remains: 42 bases, in frame from the first base. CDR1 SQVTM and CDR2 ANQGSEA are derived from the germline V gene. V is reduced by 7 bases and J by 0 bases, leaving a spacing of 16 bases between them. The chain couples TRBV29-1 to TRBJ2-7; the D gene is perhaps TRBD2, from 5 matching bases. Sequencing was done on a sample of PBMCs. The receptor was isolated from a female donor in good health and CMV-seronegative. CDR3 region: CSAKEVGSSYEQYF. The sequence in DNA is TGCAGCGCCAAAGAGGTTGGGAGCTCCTACGAGCAGTACTTC.